This T cell receptor (beta chain) originates from a study of blood T cell repertoires in COVID-19 (dated by TCRdb to the early 2020s). Notes on the research overall: Collaborator samples came from the United States, Italy and Spain and covered acute and convalescent phases of COVID-19. Where available, HLA class I and class II types were taken from metadata supplied by the sample provider and were not determined by assay-based typing. The repertoires were released in a freely available public database meant as a resource for research on the immune response to SARS-CoV-2. Samples were obtained from the ongoing ImmuneRACE study (first 160 participants) and from about 1,300 subjects provided by 6 global collaborators. Deeply sampled blood TCRbeta repertoires from subjects exposed to, actively infected with, or recovered from COVID-19 were included in the dataset. The prospective study material was composed of cDNA or gDNA derived from T cells, B-cell-depleted T cells, or PBMCs. Nearly every sample came with metadata listing a de-identified subject ID, COVID-19 status, age in years and sex.

The full study reports these points: How much clinical and demographic metadata was included differed by source and by participant, and the metadata was provided uncurated.

The collaborating institutions used their own protocols to collect whole blood in K2EDTA tubes. Collaborator samples were shipped for TCRbeta analysis as frozen whole blood, isolated PBMCs, or DNA extracted from either sample type. About this clone: No antigen is known for it. No clone much larger than this one lies a single base away; base qualities are absent.

The immunoSEQ Assay, a bias-controlled multiplex PCR, was used to amplify TCRbeta CDR3 regions from genomic DNA. Per the source publication's procedure: Nucleated cell counts per sample were estimated from amplification of reference gene primers within the assay. To quantify the absolute abundance of each unique TCRbeta CDR3 rearrangement, sequence reads were collapsed and filtered. For each sample, productive Simpson clonality was calculated as the square root of Simpson's diversity index over productive rearrangements. This is the immuneACCESS table as TCRdb keeps it, with only in-frame sequences that have V and J called. A part of the clones is gone; compared with another copy, unresolved V genes explain less than half, and the rest is unexplained. That table supplies the V and J calls and clone size; D and trimming were determined from the DNA. The sample table holds roughly 200,000 clones, of which roughly 85% were seen once. The ten largest clones represent 4.9% of the sample.

The sample was peripheral blood. This clonotype was sampled from an elderly woman with acute or convalescent COVID-19.

In nucleotide form, the sequence is TGTGCCAGCAGCCTGAACACCGGGGAGCTGTTTTTT. Translated, this gives CASSLNTGELFF. Recombination linked TRBV11-3 to TRBJ2-2; no D gene is confidently identified. The germline ends are 2 bases apart after V is trimmed by 5 bases and J by 1 base. The CDR3 measures 12 amino acids from cysteine to phenylalanine. Only the CDR3 region is kept as DNA, spanning 36 bases read in frame from base 1. From the germline V gene, CDR1 is SGHNT and CDR2 is YENEEA.